Listed below are T cell receptor beta chains from one sample, sequenced in a study of cytomegalovirus exposure and HLA in healthy donors. Sequencing used immunoSEQ multiplex PCR; TCRdb keeps in-frame clones, though not all of them. Among approximately 190,000 clones listed, roughly 86% were seen once. The specimen was PBMCs. These receptors all stem from a man aged 35 to 55 in good health and CMV-seropositive. Both conserved end residues are part of each CDR3. A D gene is named only where the DNA matches it firmly. Part of the rows lack a size; the others show once, few, many or a class for expanded clones.

V gene	J gene	D gene	clone size	CDR3 protein	CDR3 DNA
TRBV6-5	TRBJ2-7	NA	NA	CASSYGGRYYEQYF	TGTGCCAGCAGTTACGGGGGCCGGTACTACGAGCAGTACTTC
TRBV7-2	TRBJ2-7	NA	NA	CASSPHSGSYEQYF	TGTGCCAGCAGCCCACACTCAGGGTCCTACGAGCAGTACTTC
TRBV27	TRBJ1-1	NA	NA	CASSLSRYRNTEAFF	TGTGCCAGCAGTTTATCAAGATACAGGAACACTGAAGCTTTCTTT
TRBV9	TRBJ2-7	NA	NA	CASSRGPLYF	TGTGCCAGCAGTCGAGGTCCCCTTTACTTC
TRBV6-5	TRBJ2-7	TRBD1	few	CASSPTGDEYEQYF	TGTGCCAGCAGTCCGACAGGGGATGAGTACGAGCAGTACTTC
TRBV7-6	TRBJ2-7	NA	NA	CASSPRWGAYEQYF	TGTGCCAGCAGCCCCCGTTGGGGGGCCTACGAGCAGTACTTC
TRBV18	TRBJ1-5	NA	NA	CASSPGGERPQHF	TGTGCCAGCTCACCCGGGGGGGAGAGGCCCCAGCATTTT
TRBV6-5	TRBJ2-1	NA	NA	CASSYSGWDTYNEQFF	TGTGCCAGCAGTTACTCGGGTTGGGACACGTACAATGAGCAGTTCTTC
TRBV18	TRBJ2-1	TRBD1	NA	CASSPGQGVVQFF	TGTGCCAGCTCACCGGGACAGGGAGTAGTGCAGTTCTTC
TRBV27	TRBJ1-4	NA	NA	CASTGRRGEKLFF	TGTGCCAGCACTGGCAGGCGGGGTGAAAAACTGTTTTTT
TRBV7-9	TRBJ2-4	NA	NA	CASSLGGVKNIQYF	TGTGCCAGCAGCTTAGGGGGGGTCAAAAACATTCAGTACTTC
TRBV5-6	TRBJ2-3	NA	NA	CASSLERITDTQYF	TGTGCCAGCAGCTTGGAGCGGATCACAGATACGCAGTATTTT
TRBV5-1	TRBJ2-7	NA	once	CASSSRGYEQYF	TGCGCCAGCAGCTCTCGAGGGTACGAGCAGTACTTC
TRBV5-1	TRBJ1-3	TRBD1	NA	CASSGQGSGNTIYF	TGCGCCAGCAGCGGACAGGGCTCCGGAAACACCATATATTTT
TRBV27	TRBJ2-3	TRBD2	NA	CASSLLPPLAGDSDTQYF	TGTGCCAGCAGTTTATTGCCCCCTCTAGCGGGAGATTCCGATACGCAGTATTTT
TRBV19	TRBJ1-5	TRBD1	NA	CASRQGTQPQHF	TGTGCCAGCAGACAGGGTACTCAGCCCCAGCATTTT
TRBV11-2	TRBJ1-1	NA	NA	CASSLMRQINTEAFF	TGTGCCAGCAGCCTTATGAGACAGATCAACACTGAAGCTTTCTTT
TRBV6-6	TRBJ1-3	NA	NA	CASSYSGFGNTIYF	TGTGCCAGCAGTTACTCCGGGTTTGGAAACACCATATATTTT
TRBV6-1	TRBJ2-7	TRBD1	NA	CASSVRDSYEQYF	TGTGCCAGCAGTGTACGGGACAGCTACGAGCAGTACTTC
TRBV13	TRBJ2-2	TRBD2	NA	CASSLVAGESDGELFF	TGTGCCAGCAGCTTAGTAGCGGGAGAATCCGACGGGGAGCTGTTTTTT
TRBV2	TRBJ1-1	NA	NA	CASSEWKGLGTEAFF	TGTGCCAGCAGTGAATGGAAGGGGCTCGGCACTGAAGCTTTCTTT
TRBV4-1	TRBJ1-2	TRBD1	once	CASSQGDRASYGYTF	TGCGCCAGCAGCCAAGGGGACAGGGCGTCCTATGGCTACACCTTC
TRBV5-4	TRBJ1-4	TRBD1	once	CASSLRDSPNEKLFF	TGTGCCAGCAGCCTCCGGGACAGCCCTAATGAAAAACTGTTTTTT
TRBV18	TRBJ1-6	TRBD1	once	CASSPGQKNSPLHF	TGTGCCAGCTCCCCGGGACAGAAGAATTCACCCCTCCACTTT
TRBV6-5	TRBJ1-1	TRBD1	NA	CASSFGTGGNTEAFF	TGTGCCAGCAGTTTCGGGACAGGGGGTAACACTGAAGCTTTCTTT
TRBV5-8	TRBJ2-7	TRBD1	NA	CASTLGLGQIPEQYF	TGTGCCAGCACCCTGGGGTTGGGACAGATACCCGAGCAGTACTTC
TRBV2	TRBJ1-5	NA	NA	CASSAQGRGSNQPQHF	TGTGCCAGCAGCGCACAGGGTCGGGGTAGCAATCAGCCCCAGCATTTT
TRBV5-6	TRBJ2-7	NA	NA	CASSLGGRGVYEQYF	TGTGCCAGCAGCTTGGGTGGTAGAGGCGTCTACGAGCAGTACTTC
TRBV21-1	TRBJ1-6	NA	NA	CASTTITRINRAQNSPLHF	TGTGCCAGCACCACCATAACCAGAATAAACAGGGCTCAGAATTCACCCCTCCACTTT
TRBV6-1	TRBJ2-7	TRBD2	NA	CASRAGTSGTEQYF	TGTGCCAGCAGGGCCGGGACTAGCGGGACCGAGCAGTACTTC
TRBV9	TRBJ1-2	NA	NA	CASSVAPDGGYGYTF	TGTGCCAGCAGCGTAGCCCCCGACGGGGGGTATGGCTACACCTTC
TRBV5-1	TRBJ2-7	TRBD1	NA	CASSLTGTGVDQQYF	TGCGCCAGCAGCTTGACTGGGACAGGGGTAGATCAGCAGTACTTC
TRBV5-1	TRBJ2-3	NA	once	CATKAGTLPTDTQYF	TGCGCCACCAAAGCAGGGACACTTCCCACAGATACGCAGTATTTT
TRBV5-1	TRBJ2-7	TRBD1	NA	CASSPDRAHEQYF	TGCGCCAGCAGCCCCGACAGGGCCCACGAGCAGTACTTC
TRBV10-2	TRBJ1-1	TRBD1	NA	CASIRQGRNSGTEAFF	TGCGCCAGCATAAGACAGGGTAGGAATTCAGGCACTGAAGCTTTCTTT
TRBV18	TRBJ2-5	NA	NA	CASSPPSKQTQYF	TGTGCCAGCTCACCACCTTCAAAGCAGACCCAGTACTTC
TRBV6-5	TRBJ1-1	TRBD1	NA	CASSYQTGADTEAFF	TGTGCCAGCAGTTACCAGACAGGGGCGGACACTGAAGCTTTCTTT
TRBV6-1	TRBJ2-7	NA	NA	CASSGPGVSYEQYF	TGTGCCTCATCAGGACCCGGGGTTTCCTACGAGCAGTACTTC